Each of the 27 T cell receptor beta chains below was sequenced from the same sample in a study of long-term antiretroviral therapy in people with HIV. With survey level as its setting, the immunoSEQ assay was v3.0. Sequencing used immunoSEQ multiplex PCR; TCRdb keeps in-frame clones, though not all of them. The repertoire includes about 31,000 clones, less than 90% of them detected once, and 7% to 8% sits in the top ten. Sequencing was performed on unsorted PBMCs, taken roughly 5 years before starting antiretroviral therapy. These receptors came from a man in his fifties with HIV.

The chain combines TRBV7-3 with TRBJ2-7; 14 nucleotides align to TRBD2. V lost 5 bases and J lost 6; bases outside the gene matches: 6. This CDR3 is built from 15 residues. Germline CDR1 reads SGHTA; CDR2 reads FQGTGA. The CDR3 spells CASSTTGTSGSEQYF. CDR3 DNA sequence: TGTGCCAGCAGCACCACCGGGACTAGCGGGAGCGAGCAGTACTTC.

The chain recombines TRBV5-1 with TRBJ2-1; 7 nucleotides align to TRBD2. Per germline, CDR1 SGHRS and CDR2 YFSETQ. Trimming removed 1 base from V and 3 bases from J; junction bases left unmatched: 16. The CDR3 has 19 residues. For the CDR3, the DNA is TGCGCCAGCAGCTTGATTGCCCCAGGGCCGCGGGAGAACTACAATGAGCAGTTCTTC. Amino acids: CASSLIAPGPRENYNEQFF. Supplemented by reference TRBV5-1 and TRBJ2-1, the full variable domain reads KAGVTQTPRYLIKTRGQQVTLSCSPISGHRSVSWYQQTPGQGLQFLFEYFSETQRNKGNFPGRFSGRQFSNSRSEMNVSTLELGDSALYLCASSLIAPGPRENYNEQFFGPGTRLTVL.

The chain links TRBV6-4 to TRBJ1-5, with D possibly TRBD1 on 6 matching bases. The CDR3 spans 15 residues. Germline CDR1 and CDR2: MRHNA and SNTAGT. V lost 3 bases and J 0 bases, leaving 9 bases between the germline ends. CDR3 in DNA: TGTGCCAGCAGTGAAGGCAGGGGTAGCAATCAGCCCCAGCATTTT. It specifies CASSEGRGSNQPQHF.

This rearrangement joins TRBV7-3 to TRBJ2-3; 7 nucleotides align to TRBD1. With V trimmed by 0 bases and J by 2 bases, 2 bases remained unmatched. From germline, CDR1 is SGHTA and CDR2 FQGTGA. This CDR3 region has 15 residues. The CDR3 region is CASSLTGTVTDTQYF. In DNA, the CDR3 is TGTGCCAGCAGCTTAACTGGGACAGTCACAGATACGCAGTATTTT.

The rearrangement links TRBV7-9 to TRBJ2-2, with D unclear. The germline gives CDR1 SEHNR, CDR2 FQNEAQ (reference sequence). Trimming cost V 1 base and J 2 bases, with 5 bases left between them. This CDR3 spans 14 amino acids. The chain's CDR3 is CASSLDLNTGELFF. CDR3 coding DNA: TGTGCCAGCAGCTTAGACCTTAACACCGGGGAGCTGTTTTTT.

The V gene is TRBV5-6, the J gene TRBJ1-1, with 7 bases identical to TRBD1. The CDR3 covers 14 residues. Germline trimming cut 4 bases from V and 0 bases from J; bases unmatched to any gene: 3. In germline, CDR1 is SGHDT, CDR2 YYEEEE. CDR3 in amino acids: CASSRDRMNTEAFF. As DNA, the CDR3 is TGTGCCAGCAGCCGGGACAGAATGAACACTGAAGCTTTCTTT.

The rearrangement uses TRBV2 and TRBJ2-6, with D tentatively TRBD1 (6 bases). Per the germline V gene, CDR1 is SNHLY and CDR2 is FYNNEI. Deletions cut 6 bases from V and 1 base from J, with 10 bases between. The CDR3 length is 15 residues. Written as DNA, the CDR3 is TGTGCCAGCAGGGTTACAGGGTCTGGGGCCAACGTCCTGACTTTC. As protein: CASRVTGSGANVLTF.

The CDR3, as DNA: TGTGCCTGGAGTCATGGACTAGCGGGGGTTTACGAGCAGTACTTC. Residues: CAWSHGLAGVYEQYF. This chain links TRBV30 with TRBJ2-7, with TRBD2 identical over 13 bases. The germline V gene encodes CDR1 GTSNPN and CDR2 SVGIG (reference sequence). J was trimmed by 4 bases and V by 2 bases; bases with no gene match: 5. This CDR3 spans 15 amino acids.

In this sample, this clone turned up once. The rearrangement links TRBV10-3 to TRBJ1-5, with 8 nucleotides matching TRBD1. V lost 6 bases and J lost 7; bases outside the gene matches: 8. The length of the CDR3 is 14 residues. Germline-derived CDR1 and CDR2 are ENHRY and SYGVKD. The CDR3 protein is CAIRADRDLQPQHF. The CDR3 DNA sequence: TGTGCCATCAGGGCGGACAGGGACCTACAGCCCCAGCATTTT.

The chain uses TRBV23-1 and TRBJ2-2; TRBD2 is a possible D gene (5 bases). TRBV23-1 is filed as an ORF, its function uncertain. V lost 5 bases, J lost 3 bases, and 31 bases lay in between. The CDR3 has 21 residues. The CDR3 reads CASSRRLRAPKRRNDTGELFF. In nucleotides, the CDR3 is TGCGCCAGCAGTAGGAGATTGAGGGCCCCGAAAAGAAGAAACGACACCGGGGAGCTGTTTTTT.

This clone came up a few times. The chain carries TRBV2 and TRBJ2-7, with D unresolved. The V gene's germline CDR1 is SNHLY and CDR2 FYNNEI. The CDR3 spans 11 residues. Trimming shortened V by 5 bases and J by 12 bases, and 14 bases separated the two germline ends. The CDR3 DNA follows: TGTGCCAGCAGTAGACGACAAGATCGGTACTTC. It yields the protein CASSRRQDRYF.

This clone was seen once. The rearrangement uses TRBV27 and TRBJ1-6; D not certain. V was pared by 3 bases and J by 9 bases, with 21 bases between. The CDR3 contains 17 residues. Germline values: CDR1 MNHEY, CDR2 SMNVEV (reference sequence). The CDR3 spells CASSFFPVGRFGSPLHF. The CDR3 DNA reads TGTGCCAGCAGTTTCTTCCCAGTGGGCCGGTTTGGTTCACCCCTCCACTTT.

The V and J genes are TRBV15 and TRBJ1-2, with 7 bases lining up with TRBD1. The CDR3 runs 18 residues. After removal of 0 bases from V and 4 bases from J, the junction contained 14 bases not matched to a gene. Per the germline V gene, CDR1 is LNHNV and CDR2 is YYDKDF (reference sequence). For the CDR3, the DNA is TGTGCCACCAGCAGAGACGGGGCAGGGGGTGGGACCCTCTATGGCTACACCTTC. Translated, it gives CATSRDGAGGGTLYGYTF.

The chain links TRBV5-1 to TRBJ1-1; D uncertain. The CDR3 extends over 13 amino acids. V lost 1 base, J lost 1 base, and 5 bases lay in between. Germline-derived CDR1 and CDR2 are SGHRS and YFSETQ. The CDR3 protein is CASSLLGNTEAFF. The DNA of the CDR3 is TGCGCCAGCAGCTTGTTGGGGAACACTGAAGCTTTCTTT.

This chain links TRBV27 with TRBJ2-3; D gene unclear. Germline CDR1 MNHEY, CDR2 SMNVEV (reference sequence). The CDR3 runs 13 residues. V dropped 2 bases and J dropped 3 bases, with 6 bases sitting between them. The CDR3 loop is CASSLARTDTQYF. The CDR3 DNA follows: TGTGCCAGCAGTTTAGCACGGACAGATACGCAGTATTTT.

J is TRBJ2-1 and V is TRBV28, with a weak D call TRBD2 (5 bases). The germline CDR1 and CDR2 sequences are MDHEN and SYDVKM. This CDR3 has 16 amino acids. Trimming removed 8 bases at V and 8 bases at J, with 25 bases between. This CDR3 is CASPQSPVRPGDEQFF. The CDR3 nucleotides read TGTGCCAGCCCTCAAAGTCCGGTAAGGCCCGGGGATGAGCAGTTCTTC. The whole variable domain, filled in from reference TRBV28 and TRBJ2-1, reads DVKVTQSSRYLVKRTGEKVFLECVQDMDHENMFWYRQDPGLGLRLIYFSYDVKMKEKGDIPEGYSVSREKKERFSLILESASTNQTSMYLCASPQSPVRPGDEQFFGPGTRLTVL.

In this sample, this clone turned up once. V and J are TRBV6-5 and TRBJ2-3; TRBD1 matches 7 bases. CDR1 is MNHEY, CDR2 SVGAGI, per germline. Trimming removed 7 bases from V and 1 base from J; junction bases left unmatched: 2. The CDR3 runs 13 residues. CDR3 protein: CASTGQGTDTQYF. DNA for the CDR3: TGTGCCAGCACCGGACAGGGCACAGATACGCAGTATTTT.

This clone was detected only once. The J gene is TRBJ1-2, the V gene TRBV21-1; the table's D call, TRBD1, was not checked against the DNA. TRBV21-1 is a pseudogene segment. The length of the CDR3 is 16 residues. The CDR3 region has the DNA TGTGCCAGCAGCAAAGCGCACCGGACAGGGGAGACTGGCTACACCTTC. It translates to CASSKAHRTGETGYTF.

The chain combines TRBV7-6 with TRBJ2-5; D call uncertain. The CDR3 loop spans 15 amino acids. CDR1 is SGHVS and CDR2 is FNYEAQ in the germline V gene. The V gene lost 3 bases and the J gene lost 1 base, with 12 bases spanning the gap. DNA for the CDR3: TGTGCCAGCAGCTTCCAGAGATTGCCCCAAGAGACCCAGTACTTC. Its translation: CASSFQRLPQETQYF.

V usage is TRBV28 and J usage is TRBJ1-1, with D maybe TRBD1 (6 bases). The CDR3 sequence is 13 residues long. V lost 7 bases and J lost 5, with 14 bases in between. In germline, CDR1 is MDHEN, CDR2 SYDVKM. As DNA, the CDR3 is TGTGCCAGCACCAATAACAGGGTTACTGAAGCTTTCTTT. This gives the protein CASTNNRVTEAFF. The full variable domain, with the rest looked up from reference TRBV28 and TRBJ1-1, is DVKVTQSSRYLVKRTGEKVFLECVQDMDHENMFWYRQDPGLGLRLIYFSYDVKMKEKGDIPEGYSVSREKKERFSLILESASTNQTSMYLCASTNNRVTEAFFGQGTRLTVV.

The rearrangement links TRBV7-9 to TRBJ1-2, with D possibly matching TRBD1 (5 bases). CDR1 and CDR2 (germline): SEHNR, FQNEAQ (reference sequence). CDR3 size: 12 residues. Trimming took 5 bases from V and 1 from J, leaving 5 bases between them. The DNA of the CDR3 is TGTGCCAGCAGCCAGGGTAACTATGGCTACACCTTC. Protein: CASSQGNYGYTF. Drawing the rest from reference TRBV7-9 and TRBJ1-2, the complete variable domain is DTGVSQNPRHKITKRGQNVTFRCDPISEHNRLYWYRQTLGQGPEFLTYFQNEAQLEKSRLLSDRFSAERPKGSFSTLEIQRTEQGDSAMYLCASSQGNYGYTFGSGTRLTVV.

The chain recombines TRBV28 with TRBJ1-2; the D is unclear. Germline values: CDR1 MDHEN, CDR2 SYDVKM. Trimming cost V 7 bases and J 4 bases, with 19 bases left between them. The CDR3 contains 15 residues. This CDR3 reads CASTNPGFRGYGYTF. The CDR3 nucleotides are TGTGCCAGCACTAACCCGGGGTTTCGGGGCTATGGCTACACCTTC.

The CDR3, as DNA: TGTGCCAGCAGCTTAGAGGGGTCTTCTAATGAAAAACTGTTTTTT. It yields the protein CASSLEGSSNEKLFF. This sequence joins TRBV7-2 and TRBJ1-4; possibly TRBD1 for D (5 bases). The V end lost 1 base, the J end lost 3 bases, and 9 bases lay between the germline ends. The CDR3 sequence is 15 residues long. The germline CDR1 and CDR2 sequences are SGHTA and FQGNSA.

The chain carries TRBV16 and TRBJ1-2; D possibly corresponds to TRBD1 (5 bases). Trimming removed 0 bases at V and 8 bases at J, with 13 bases between. CDR3 length: 14 residues. From germline, CDR1 is KGHSY and CDR2 FQNENV. The CDR3: CASSQSGQGEGYTF. In nucleotides, the CDR3 is TGTGCCAGCAGCCAATCCGGCCAGGGCGAAGGCTACACCTTC.

A note on this clone: Different DNA sequences within this sample yield the same CDR3. The chain uses TRBV6-6 and TRBJ2-1; possibly TRBD2 for D (6 bases). Germline V CDR1 and CDR2: MNHNY, SVGAGI (reference sequence). V was trimmed by 0 bases and J by 9 bases, leaving 6 bases between them. The CDR3 extends over 12 amino acids. The CDR3 protein is CASSYSGGEQFF. CDR3 bases: TGTGCCAGCAGTTACTCGGGGGGTGAGCAGTTCTTC.

The rearrangement joins TRBV30 to TRBJ2-7; D is uncertain. V lost 0 bases, J lost 4 bases, and 4 bases lay in between. The CDR3 runs to 11 residues. The germline gives CDR1 GTSNPN, CDR2 SVGIG (reference sequence). This chain's CDR3 is CAWSVYYEQYF. The CDR3 bases are TGTGCCTGGAGTGTATATTACGAGCAGTACTTC. The entire variable domain, with the rest obtained from reference TRBV30 and TRBJ2-7, is as follows: SQTIHQWPATLVQPVGSPLSLECTVEGTSNPNLYWYRQAAGRGLQLLFYSVGIGQISSEVPQNLSASRPQDRQFILSSKKLLLSDSGFYLCAWSVYYEQYFGPGTRLTVT.

The J gene is TRBJ2-1, the V gene TRBV10-1; D could derive from TRBD1 or TRBD2 (5 bases each). Trimming stripped 4 bases from V and 4 bases from J, with 14 bases between. CDR1 is WNHNN and CDR2 is SYGVQD in the germline V gene (reference sequence). The CDR3 is made up of 15 amino acids. The CDR3 sequence is CASSAGRSGYNEQFF. The CDR3 DNA sequence: TGCGCCAGCAGTGCGGGACGGTCGGGATACAATGAGCAGTTCTTC.